This TCR beta chain derives from a study of blood T cell repertoires in COVID-19. Only in-frame clones appear in the TCRdb table, and some are missing; sequencing was by immunoSEQ multiplex PCR. The sample gives 90,000 to 150,000 clones, approximately 80% of which show up once; about 4% is in the top ten. The receptor's source is a woman older than 75 with acute or convalescent COVID-19. Sequencing input: peripheral blood.

The CDR3 here is CASSKGQQHF. CDR3 in DNA: TGTGCCAGCAGCAAAGGACAGCAGCATTTT. This chain links TRBV21-1 with TRBJ1-5; the table assigns TRBD1, which was not confirmed against the DNA. TRBV21-1 is labeled a pseudogene. The CDR3 is 10 residues long.